These T cell receptor beta chains were read from a single sample in a study of T cells after somatic rescue of genetic block. TCRdb keeps only in-frame clones here, not all; method: immunoSEQ multiplex PCR. The data hold 9,000 to 10,000 clones, with 70% to 85% observed a single time. Sequenced material: peripheral blood mononuclear cells (PBMCs). All receptors come from a boy aged 10-17 years. CDR3s include the opening cysteine and the closing phenylalanine or tryptophan. Each record gives: D gene, J gene, clone size, V gene, CDR3 protein, CDR3 DNA. D genes are given only for firm matches. Rows give clone size only sometimes, using once, few, many, or a class for an expanded clone.

>TRBD2|TRBJ2-3|-|TRBV5-4
CASSLMSGGAADTQYF
TGTGCCAGCAGCTTGATGAGCGGGGGGGCCGCAGATACGCAGTATTTT
>-|TRBJ2-2|-|TRBV30
CAWSFGGAGELFF
TGTGCCTGGAGTTTCGGAGGGGCCGGGGAGCTGTTTTTT
>TRBD1|TRBJ1-2|-|TRBV5-1
CATSTGMGRTNYDYTF
TGCGCCACGTCGACAGGGATGGGGAGGACTAACTATGACTACACCTTC
>-|TRBJ1-3|-|TRBV7-9
CASSLRGGNTIYF
TGTGCCAGCAGCTTAAGGGGGGGAAACACCATATATTTT
>-|TRBJ2-2|-|TRBV5-1
CASSYSGVGTGELFF
TGCGCCAGCAGCTATTCAGGGGTAGGCACCGGGGAGCTGTTTTTT
>-|TRBJ1-2|-|TRBV29-1
CSVMPNNIYGYTF
TGCAGCGTCATGCCCAATAATATCTATGGCTACACCTTC
>-|TRBJ1-1|-|TRBV18
CASSPSKGTMNTEAFF
TGTGCCAGCTCACCTAGTAAAGGGACCATGAACACTGAAGCTTTCTTT
>-|TRBJ2-7|-|TRBV18
CASSLQVYEQYF
TGTGCCAGCTCACTTCAGGTATACGAGCAGTACTTC
>-|TRBJ2-2|-|TRBV7-9
CASSWNPRQLANTGELFF
TGTGCCAGCAGCTGGAACCCCCGACAGCTCGCGAACACCGGGGAGCTGTTTTTT
>TRBD1|TRBJ2-7|-|TRBV10-3
CAILRTGTYEQYF
TGTGCCATCTTGAGGACAGGGACCTACGAGCAGTACTTC
>TRBD1|TRBJ1-2|few|TRBV30
CAWSGQGTYGYTF
TGTGCCTGGAGTGGACAGGGGACCTATGGCTACACCTTC
>-|TRBJ2-7|large|TRBV6-1
CASSDHSSPGEQYF
TGTGCCAGCAGTGACCATAGCAGTCCGGGCGAGCAGTACTTC
>-|TRBJ2-5|-|TRBV9
CASSQAEGMGTQYF
TGTGCCAGCAGCCAAGCGGAAGGAATGGGGACCCAGTACTTC
>-|TRBJ1-3|-|TRBV6-1
CASFFSGISGNTIYF
TGTGCCAGCTTTTTCAGTGGAATCTCTGGAAACACCATATATTTT
>-|TRBJ2-7|-|TRBV6-1
CASSDFWAGAYEQYF
TGTGCCAGCAGTGATTTTTGGGCCGGAGCCTACGAGCAGTACTTC
>-|TRBJ2-5|once|TRBV5-4
CASSQQGREETQYF
TGTGCCAGCAGCCAACAGGGTAGGGAAGAGACCCAGTACTTC
>-|TRBJ2-3|-|TRBV13
CASSFGLIFADTQYF
TGTGCCAGCAGCTTTGGGCTAATTTTTGCAGATACGCAGTATTTT